This TCR beta chain was recorded in a study of cytomegalovirus exposure and HLA in healthy donors. Notes on the study in general: Later on, analysis showed that most CMV-associated TCR beta chains appeared to be HLA-restricted. It emerged from a later analysis that several of the most significant clusters appeared to be linked to common viral pathogens.

PCR used 60 Vbeta primers and 13 Jbeta primers. Sequencing was performed with immunoSEQ multiplex PCR; in TCRdb, only in-frame clones are kept and a portion is missing. The table has approximately 120,000 clones, 81% seen once. The CDR3 loop spans 16 amino acids. Germline V gene sequence: CDR1 LNHNV, CDR2 YYDKDF (reference sequence). The V gene lost 6 bases and the J gene lost 4 bases, with 18 bases spanning the gap. Notes on this clone: Its antigen is undetermined.

Sequenced sample: PBMCs. The receptor's source is a man younger than 30 in good health and CMV-seronegative. The J gene is TRBJ2-2, the V gene TRBV15, with a tentative D call TRBD2 (6 bases). The CDR3 DNA is TGTGCCACCAGTTATTCGGGACTGATACCCACCGGGGAGCTGTTTTTT. Translated: CATSYSGLIPTGELFF.